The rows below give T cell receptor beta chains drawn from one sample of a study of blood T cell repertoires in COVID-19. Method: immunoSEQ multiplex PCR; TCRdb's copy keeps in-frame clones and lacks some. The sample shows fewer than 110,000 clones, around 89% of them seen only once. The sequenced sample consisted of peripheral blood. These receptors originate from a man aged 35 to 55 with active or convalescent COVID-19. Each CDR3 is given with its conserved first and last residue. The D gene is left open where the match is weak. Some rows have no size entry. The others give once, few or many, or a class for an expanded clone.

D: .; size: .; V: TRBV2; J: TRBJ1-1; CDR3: CASSGGTAFF; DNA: TGTGCCAGCAGTGGGGGCACAGCTTTCTTT
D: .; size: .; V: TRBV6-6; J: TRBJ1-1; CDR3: CATMKLQGWDTEAFF; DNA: TGTGCCACCATGAAACTTCAGGGGTGGGACACTGAAGCTTTCTTT
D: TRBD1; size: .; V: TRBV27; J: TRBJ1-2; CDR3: CASSLSGRGFDYGYTF; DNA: TGTGCCAGCAGTTTATCGGGCAGGGGGTTTGACTATGGCTACACCTTC
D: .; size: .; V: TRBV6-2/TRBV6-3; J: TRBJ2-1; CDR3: CASSYSSGGQFF; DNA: TGTGCCAGCAGTTACTCGAGCGGAGGCCAGTTCTTC
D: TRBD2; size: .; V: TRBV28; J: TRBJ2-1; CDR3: CASGGGSASRSNEQFF; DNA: TGTGCCAGCGGGGGGGGTAGCGCGAGCAGGTCCAATGAGCAGTTCTTC
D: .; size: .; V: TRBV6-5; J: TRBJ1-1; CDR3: CASSRGTEAFF; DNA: TGTGCCAGCAGTAGGGGCACTGAAGCTTTCTTT
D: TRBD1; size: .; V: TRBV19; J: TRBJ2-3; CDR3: CASSGQGSTDTQYF; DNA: TGTGCCAGTTCGGGACAGGGGAGCACAGATACGCAGTATTTT
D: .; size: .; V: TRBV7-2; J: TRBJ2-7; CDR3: CASSLAQVYEQYF; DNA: TGTGCCAGCAGCTTAGCCCAGGTATACGAGCAGTACTTC
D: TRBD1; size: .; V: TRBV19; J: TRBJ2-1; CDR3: CASSIRTGDYNEQFF; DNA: TGTGCCAGTAGCATTAGGACAGGGGATTACAATGAGCAGTTCTTC
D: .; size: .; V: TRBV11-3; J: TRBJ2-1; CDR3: CASSPSVGVPYNEQFF; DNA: TGTGCCAGCAGCCCAAGCGTCGGGGTCCCCTACAATGAGCAGTTCTTC
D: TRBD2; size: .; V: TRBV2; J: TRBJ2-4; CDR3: CASSLTSGASKNIQYF; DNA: TGTGCCAGCAGTTTAACTAGCGGGGCGTCCAAAAACATTCAGTACTTC
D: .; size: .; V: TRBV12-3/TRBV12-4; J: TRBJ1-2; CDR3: CASRSYGYTF; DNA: TGTGCCAGCAGGTCTTATGGCTACACCTTC
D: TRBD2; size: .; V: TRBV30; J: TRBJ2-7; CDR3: CAWLQRERPYEQYF; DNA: TGTGCCTGGCTTCAGCGGGAGAGGCCCTACGAGCAGTACTTC
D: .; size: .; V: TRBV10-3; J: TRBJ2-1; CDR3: CAISESSAEQFF; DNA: TGTGCCATCAGTGAATCGAGCGCAGAGCAGTTCTTC
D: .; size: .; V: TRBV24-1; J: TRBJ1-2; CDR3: CATGKGGRYGYTF; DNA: TGTGCCACCGGAAAAGGAGGGAGGTATGGCTACACCTTC
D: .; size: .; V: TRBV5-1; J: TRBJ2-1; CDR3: CASSLQVANEQFF; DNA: TGCGCCAGCAGCCTACAGGTGGCCAATGAGCAGTTCTTC
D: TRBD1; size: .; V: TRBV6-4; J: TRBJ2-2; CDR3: CASTPGQGAGGELFF; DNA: TGTGCCAGCACCCCGGGACAGGGGGCCGGCGGGGAGCTGTTTTTT
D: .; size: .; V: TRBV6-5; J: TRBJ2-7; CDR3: CASSYTEEGREQYF; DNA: TGTGCCAGCAGTTACACCGAGGAGGGACGAGAGCAGTACTTC
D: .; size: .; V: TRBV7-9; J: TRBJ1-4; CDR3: CASSGLSSLRLFF; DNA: TGTGCCAGCAGCGGACTTAGCTCTTTGAGACTGTTTTTT
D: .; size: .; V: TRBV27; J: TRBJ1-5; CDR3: CASSLPRQHGGNQPQHF; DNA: TGTGCCAGCAGTTTACCCCGACAGCACGGAGGGAATCAGCCCCAGCATTTT
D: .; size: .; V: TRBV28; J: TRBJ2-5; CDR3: CASSRLAPDILQETQYF; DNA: TGTGCCAGCAGCCGGCTAGCCCCTGACATTCTTCAAGAGACCCAGTACTTC
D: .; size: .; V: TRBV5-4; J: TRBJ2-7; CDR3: CASSLRRGVDYEQYF; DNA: TGTGCCAGCAGCTTGAGGAGGGGAGTTGACTACGAGCAGTACTTC
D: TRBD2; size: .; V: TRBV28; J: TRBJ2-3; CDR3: CASSWGTSGKGDTQYF; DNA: TGTGCCAGCAGTTGGGGGACTAGCGGGAAAGGAGATACGCAGTATTTT
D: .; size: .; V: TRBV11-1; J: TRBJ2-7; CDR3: CASSLRGYEQYF; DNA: TGTGCCAGCAGCTTAAGGGGCTACGAGCAGTACTTC
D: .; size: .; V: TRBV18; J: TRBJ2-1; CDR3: CASSPPWAPNEQFF; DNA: TGTGCCAGCTCCCCCCCCTGGGCCCCCAATGAGCAGTTCTTC
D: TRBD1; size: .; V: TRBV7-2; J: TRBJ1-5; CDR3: CASSNRDRPQHF; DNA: TGTGCCAGCAGCAACCGGGACAGGCCCCAGCATTTT
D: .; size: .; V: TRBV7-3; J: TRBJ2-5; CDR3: CASSLRHQETQYF; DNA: TGTGCCAGCAGCTTACGACATCAAGAGACCCAGTACTTC
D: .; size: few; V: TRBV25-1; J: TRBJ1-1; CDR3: CASRSFGGSPTEAFF; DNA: TGTGCCAGCAGGTCCTTCGGGGGGTCCCCTACTGAAGCTTTCTTT
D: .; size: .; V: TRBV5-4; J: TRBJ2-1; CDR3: CASSFTRRDNEQFF; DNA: TGTGCCAGCAGCTTTACCAGGCGAGACAATGAGCAGTTCTTC
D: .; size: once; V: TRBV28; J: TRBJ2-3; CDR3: CASNNGQFFGDTQYF; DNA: TGTGCCAGCAACAATGGACAGTTTTTCGGCGATACGCAGTATTTT
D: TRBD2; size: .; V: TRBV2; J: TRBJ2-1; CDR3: CASGGLKRDGEQFF; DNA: TGTGCCAGCGGAGGGCTCAAGCGGGATGGTGAGCAGTTCTTC
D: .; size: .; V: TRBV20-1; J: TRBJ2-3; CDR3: CSASDRHTQYF; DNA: TGCAGCGCCTCAGACAGGCATACGCAGTATTTT
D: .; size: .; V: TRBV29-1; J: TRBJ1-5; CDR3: CSVAAQGDQPQHF; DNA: TGCAGCGTTGCGGCTCAGGGTGACCAGCCCCAGCATTTT
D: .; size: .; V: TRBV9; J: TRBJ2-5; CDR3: CASSVGVEGMETQYF; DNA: TGTGCCAGCAGCGTAGGAGTGGAGGGAATGGAGACCCAGTACTTC
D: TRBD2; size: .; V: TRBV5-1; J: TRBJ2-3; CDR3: CASSLAGGSLLADTQYF; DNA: TGCGCCAGCAGCTTGGCGGGGGGATCCCTTTTAGCGGATACGCAGTATTTT
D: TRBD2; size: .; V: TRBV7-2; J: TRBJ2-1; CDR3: CASSPAGLAGYNEQFF; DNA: TGTGCCAGCAGCCCCGCGGGACTAGCGGGATACAATGAGCAGTTCTTC
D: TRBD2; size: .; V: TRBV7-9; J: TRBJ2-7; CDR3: CASSRTGLAGGLYHEQYF; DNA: TGTGCCAGCAGCCGGACGGGACTAGCGGGAGGACTTTACCACGAGCAGTACTTC
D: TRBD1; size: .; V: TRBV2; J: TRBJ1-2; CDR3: CASRRTPGQITYGYTF; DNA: TGTGCCAGCAGGCGGACTCCGGGACAGATCACCTATGGCTACACCTTC